What follows is one T cell receptor beta chain and its context. Its antigen is not identified. This sample stems from a study of CXCR3-negative and CXCR3-positive naive CD8 T cells. Overall study context: For each library, about 1.5 +/- 0.3 million TRB reads were obtained, around 140 million in total.

Study results and limitations: Naive CXCR3-negative cells resembled naive CXCR3-positive cells in TRBV-TRBJ usage; memory cells differed. Diversity proved comparably high across both naive subsets and much lower in memory CD8+ cells.

Triplicate sorts of 300,000 cells per CD8+ subset. The libraries of TRB cDNA were prepared using 5' RACE with UMI labels. For each CDR3 protein, TCRdb gives one entry from its re-call of the 5' RACE reads, without DNA. The table for this sample gives 45,000 or so distinct CDR3 sequences. This sequence was found in a human donor in good health. Some clones in this sample may be carry-over from other donors' samples. Sequencing was carried out using memory CD8+ T cells from blood.

The CDR3 is CSVQGFNEQFF. The V call is TRBV29-1, the J call TRBJ2-1. The CDR3 has 11 amino acids. The germline gives CDR1 SQVTM, CDR2 ANQGSEA.